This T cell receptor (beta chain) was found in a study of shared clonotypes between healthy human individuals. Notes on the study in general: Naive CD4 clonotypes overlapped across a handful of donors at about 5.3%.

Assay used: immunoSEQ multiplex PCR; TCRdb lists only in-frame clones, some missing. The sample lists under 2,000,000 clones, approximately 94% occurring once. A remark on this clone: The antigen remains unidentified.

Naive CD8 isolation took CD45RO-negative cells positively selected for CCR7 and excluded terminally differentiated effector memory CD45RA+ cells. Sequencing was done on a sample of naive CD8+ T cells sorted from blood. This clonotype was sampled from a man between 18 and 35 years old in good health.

In DNA form, the CDR3 reads TGTGCCAGCAGCGTGGAACTAGCGGGCCAAGAGACCCAGTACTTC. Its translation is CASSVELAGQETQYF. The chain couples TRBV9 to TRBJ2-5, with 9 positions matching TRBD2. The V gene end was trimmed by 2 bases and the J gene end by 1 base; junction bases not matched to a gene: 3. The CDR3 spans 15 residues. Germline CDR1 reads SGDLS; CDR2 reads YYNGEE.